These 5 T cell receptor beta chains share one sample of origin, sequenced in a study of identical twins. In TCRdb, the 5' RACE reads were re-called with MiXCR into one record per CDR3 protein. The sample includes over 600,000 distinct CDR3 sequences, 21% of them seen just once. The same data also contributed to another study, on T cells expressing NK-cell markers.

Sequencing used PBMCs. These receptors were collected from a woman under 30 in good health.

The CDR3 spells CASSLGENYGYTF. CDR3 nucleotide sequence: TGCGCCAGCAGCTTGGGGGAGAACTATGGCTACACCTTC. The chain joins TRBV5-1 to TRBJ1-2; D call uncertain. The CDR3 spans 13 residues. The V and J ends lost 0 bases and 2 bases respectively, with 5 bases between them. From germline, CDR1 is SGHRS and CDR2 YFSETQ.

This clonotype has more than one count but fewer than ten. The CDR3 DNA reads TGCAGTGCTAGAGCGGCAGGGCCAAAGAACGAGCAGTACTTC. Translation gives CSARAAGPKNEQYF. The J gene is TRBJ2-7, the V gene TRBV20-1; D possibly corresponds to TRBD1 (5 bases). The CDR3 contains 14 residues. The V end was cut by 1 base, the J end by 5 bases, with 15 bases between. Per germline, CDR1 DFQATT and CDR2 SNEGSKA (reference sequence).

In its sample, this clonotype was seen a few times. The V and J genes are TRBV25-1 and TRBJ2-7, with 9 bases that match TRBD1. Trimming took 3 bases from V and 2 from J; bases not matched to a gene: 5. Germline V CDR1 and CDR2: MGHDK, SYGVNS. The CDR3 loop spans 15 amino acids. For the CDR3, the DNA is TGTGCCAGCAGTGACTCGGACAGGGGACCCTACGAGCAGTACTTC. The encoded protein is CASSDSDRGPYEQYF.

The chain employs TRBV11-2 and TRBJ2-4; 9 positions agree with TRBD2. Germline CDR1 SGHAT, CDR2 FQNNGV. The V gene end was trimmed by 6 bases and the J gene end by 6 bases; junction bases not matched to a gene: 12. This CDR3 spans 16 amino acids. CDR3 residues: CASRPRASGTANIQYF. The CDR3 bases are TGTGCCAGCAGGCCCCGGGCTAGCGGGACGGCAAACATTCAGTACTTC.

The rearrangement uses TRBV9 and TRBJ2-2; TRBD2 matches at 15 bases. This CDR3 region has 16 residues. Losses at the gene ends were 2 bases for V and 9 bases for J; bases not matched to a gene: 5. Germline V lookup: CDR1 SGDLS, CDR2 YYNGEE. The CDR3 DNA reads TGTGCCAGCAGCGTCGGGACTAGCGGGGGGCGAAGGGAGCTGTTTTTT. It translates to CASSVGTSGGRRELFF.